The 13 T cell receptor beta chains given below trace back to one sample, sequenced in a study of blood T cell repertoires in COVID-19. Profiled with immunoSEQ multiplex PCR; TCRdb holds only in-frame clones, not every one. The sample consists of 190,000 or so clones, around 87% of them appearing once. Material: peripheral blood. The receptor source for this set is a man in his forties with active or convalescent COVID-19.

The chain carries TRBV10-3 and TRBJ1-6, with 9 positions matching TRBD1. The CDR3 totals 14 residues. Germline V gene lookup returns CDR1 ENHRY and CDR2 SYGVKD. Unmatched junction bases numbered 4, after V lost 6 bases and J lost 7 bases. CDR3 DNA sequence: TGTGCCATCAGGCCGGACAGGGGAAATTCACCCCTCCACTTT. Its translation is CAIRPDRGNSPLHF.

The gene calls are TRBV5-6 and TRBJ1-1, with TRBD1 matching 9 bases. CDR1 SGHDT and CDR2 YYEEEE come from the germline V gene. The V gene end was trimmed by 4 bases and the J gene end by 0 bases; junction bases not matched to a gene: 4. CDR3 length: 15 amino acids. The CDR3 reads CASSPDRGMNTEAFF. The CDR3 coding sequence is TGTGCCAGCAGCCCGGACAGGGGTATGAACACTGAAGCTTTCTTT.

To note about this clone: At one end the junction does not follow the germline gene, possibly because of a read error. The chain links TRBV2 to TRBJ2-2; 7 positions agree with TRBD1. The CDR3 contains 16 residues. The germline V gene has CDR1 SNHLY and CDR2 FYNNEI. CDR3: CASSKAGTANTGELFF. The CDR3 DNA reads TGTGCCAGCAGTAAAGCCGGGACAGCTAACACCGGGGAGCTGTTTTTT.

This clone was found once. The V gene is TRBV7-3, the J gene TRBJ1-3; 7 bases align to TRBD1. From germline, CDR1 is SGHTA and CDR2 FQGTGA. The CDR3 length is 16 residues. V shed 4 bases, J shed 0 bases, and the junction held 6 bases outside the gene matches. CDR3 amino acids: CASSSGTADSGNTIYF. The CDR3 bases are TGTGCCAGCAGCTCGGGGACAGCCGACTCTGGAAACACCATATATTTT.

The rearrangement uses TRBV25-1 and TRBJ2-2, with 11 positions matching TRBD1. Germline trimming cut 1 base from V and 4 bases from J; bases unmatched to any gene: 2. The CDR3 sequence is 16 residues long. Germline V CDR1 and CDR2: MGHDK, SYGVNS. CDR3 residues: CASSEWGTGGTGELFF. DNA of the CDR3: TGTGCCAGCAGTGAATGGGGGACAGGGGGCACCGGGGAGCTGTTTTTT.

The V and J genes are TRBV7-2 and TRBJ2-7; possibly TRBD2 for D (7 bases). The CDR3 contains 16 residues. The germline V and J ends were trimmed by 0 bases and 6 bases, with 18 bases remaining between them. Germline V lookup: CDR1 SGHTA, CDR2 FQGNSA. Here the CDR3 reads CASSLAGEGVLFEQYF. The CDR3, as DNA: TGTGCCAGCAGCTTAGCGGGGGAGGGGGTCTTGTTCGAGCAGTACTTC.

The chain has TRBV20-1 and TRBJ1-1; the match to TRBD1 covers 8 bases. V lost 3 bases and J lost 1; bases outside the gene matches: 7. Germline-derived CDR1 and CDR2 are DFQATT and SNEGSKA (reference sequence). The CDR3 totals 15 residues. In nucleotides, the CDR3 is TGCAGTGCTAGTAACAGGGGGATAGCGAACACTGAAGCTTTCTTT. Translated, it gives CSASNRGIANTEAFF.

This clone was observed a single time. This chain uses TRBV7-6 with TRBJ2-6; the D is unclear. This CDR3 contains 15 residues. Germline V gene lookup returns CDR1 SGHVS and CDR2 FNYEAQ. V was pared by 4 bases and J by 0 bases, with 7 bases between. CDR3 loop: CASSSGGSGANVLTF. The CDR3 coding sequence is TGTGCCAGCAGCTCCGGCGGCTCTGGGGCCAACGTCCTGACTTTC.

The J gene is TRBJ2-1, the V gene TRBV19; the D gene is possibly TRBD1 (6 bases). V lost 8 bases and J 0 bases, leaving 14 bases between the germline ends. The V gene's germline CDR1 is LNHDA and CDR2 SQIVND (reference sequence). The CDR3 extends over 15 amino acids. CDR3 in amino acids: CASLRGGSSYNEQFF. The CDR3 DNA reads TGTGCCAGTTTAAGAGGGGGAAGCTCCTACAATGAGCAGTTCTTC.

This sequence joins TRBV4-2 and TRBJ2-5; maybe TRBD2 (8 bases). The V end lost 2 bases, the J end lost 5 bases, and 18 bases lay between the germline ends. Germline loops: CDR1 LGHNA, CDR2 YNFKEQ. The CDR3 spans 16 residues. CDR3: CASSQPGGGAGETQYF. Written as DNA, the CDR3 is TGTGCCAGCAGCCAACCGGGAGGGGGCGCGGGGGAGACCCAGTACTTC.

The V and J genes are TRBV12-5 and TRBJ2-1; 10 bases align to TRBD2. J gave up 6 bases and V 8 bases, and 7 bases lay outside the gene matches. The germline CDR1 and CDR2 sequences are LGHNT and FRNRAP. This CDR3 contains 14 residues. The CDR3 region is CASRAGGTFNEQFF. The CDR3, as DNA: TGTGCTAGTCGAGCGGGGGGGACGTTCAATGAGCAGTTCTTC.

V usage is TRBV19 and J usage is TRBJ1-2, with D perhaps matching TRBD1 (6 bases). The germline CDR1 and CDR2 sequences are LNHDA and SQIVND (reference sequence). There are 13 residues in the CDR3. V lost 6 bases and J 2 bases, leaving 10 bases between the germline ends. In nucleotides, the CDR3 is TGTGCCAGTAGGAGAGACAGGAACTATGGCTACACCTTC. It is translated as CASRRDRNYGYTF.

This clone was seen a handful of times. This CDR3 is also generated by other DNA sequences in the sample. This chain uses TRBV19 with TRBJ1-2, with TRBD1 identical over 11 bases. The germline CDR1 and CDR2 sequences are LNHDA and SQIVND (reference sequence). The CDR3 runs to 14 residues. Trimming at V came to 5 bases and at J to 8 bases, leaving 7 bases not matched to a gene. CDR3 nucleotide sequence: TGTGCCAGTAGTCCTGGACAGGGGGCACGGGGCTACACCTTC. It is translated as CASSPGQGARGYTF.